Listed here are 13 T cell receptor beta chains from one sample, sequenced in a study of T-cell reconstitution after alpha-beta-depleted transplantation in children. Unique molecular identifiers were used in preparing the TCRbeta library. TCRdb re-analysed the PCR reads in MiXCR, keeping a single row per CDR3 protein. The sample includes some 200,000 distinct CDR3 sequences, 11% of them seen just once. The source material was PBMCs, sampled before TCRalphabeta/CD19-depleted stem cell transplant. The receptors shown here come from a child less than two years old with acute myeloid leukemia, due to receive a stem cell transplant.

In this sample, this clonotype turned up many times. This chain links TRBV28 with TRBJ2-1; D is unclear. The CDR3 totals 14 residues. V lost 5 bases to trimming and J lost 7 bases, with 15 bases between them. CDR1 is MDHEN, CDR2 SYDVKM, per germline. CDR3 in DNA: TGTGCCAGCAGTCCCGACACCTTCCTTAATGAGCAGTTCTTC. The encoded protein is CASSPDTFLNEQFF. The full variable domain, completed using reference TRBV28 and TRBJ2-1, is DVKVTQSSRYLVKRTGEKVFLECVQDMDHENMFWYRQDPGLGLRLIYFSYDVKMKEKGDIPEGYSVSREKKERFSLILESASTNQTSMYLCASSPDTFLNEQFFGPGTRLTVL.

This clonotype appeared a few times. The rearrangement joins TRBV20-1 to TRBJ2-3; TRBD2 might be the D (6 bases). V lost 0 bases and J lost 3, with 10 bases in between. There are 14 residues in the CDR3. Germline V CDR1 and CDR2: DFQATT, SNEGSKA (reference sequence). The CDR3 here is CSARDTGGTDTQYF. CDR3 nucleotides: TGCAGTGCTAGAGACACTGGGGGGACAGATACGCAGTATTTT.

This clonotype was picked up many times. The rearrangement joins TRBV28 to TRBJ2-7, with 9 positions matching TRBD1. CDR1 is MDHEN, CDR2 SYDVKM, per germline. V trimming: 5 bases; J trimming: 5 bases; junction bases outside the gene matches: 10. CDR3 length: 15 residues. The CDR3 region is CASSAPGQGHHEQYF. CDR3 DNA sequence: TGTGCCAGCAGTGCACCGGGACAGGGTCACCACGAGCAGTACTTC.

Many counts were recorded for this clonotype. The V and J genes are TRBV29-1 and TRBJ1-2; no firm D call. This CDR3 is 12 amino acids long. V was pared by 3 bases and J by 4 bases, with 9 bases between. Per germline, CDR1 SQVTM and CDR2 ANQGSEA. This CDR3 reads CSVDGPTYGYTF. The DNA for the CDR3 is TGCAGCGTTGACGGGCCCACCTATGGCTACACCTTC.

This clonotype was seen ten or more times. The V gene is TRBV20-1, the J gene TRBJ2-7; D not resolved. The CDR3 is 11 amino acids. Germline V gives CDR1 DFQATT, CDR2 SNEGSKA (reference sequence). Trimming took 7 bases from V and 7 from J, leaving 14 bases between them. CDR3 sequence: CSVRAPREQYF. The CDR3 nucleotides read TGCAGTGTTCGGGCTCCCAGGGAGCAGTACTTC.

This clonotype has only a few counts. The DNA is omitted, as the CDR3 cannot be located on it reliably, and the CDR3 follows TCRdb's listing. The rearrangement links TRBV5-1 to TRBJ1-1; the table calls TRBD1, which could not be checked here. The CDR3 adds up to 17 amino acids, both ends counted. CDR1 and CDR2 from the germline V gene are SGHRS and YFSETQ. This CDR3 is CASSSGRGFDRNTEAFF.

At least ten counts were recorded for this clonotype. The chain recombines TRBV11-2 with TRBJ2-7, with D possibly TRBD1 on 6 matching bases. V was pared by 5 bases and J by 2 bases, with 16 bases between. This CDR3 is built from 15 residues. Germline-derived CDR1 and CDR2 are SGHAT and FQNNGV. This chain's CDR3 is CASSHGQLQTYEQYF. The CDR3 nucleotides read TGTGCCAGCAGCCACGGACAGCTCCAAACCTACGAGCAGTACTTC.

This clonotype turned up a few times. This chain connects TRBV5-5 to TRBJ2-7; D is unresolved. Germline loops: CDR1 SGHKS, CDR2 YYEKEE (reference sequence). This CDR3 region has 14 residues. Trimming took off 4 bases at V and 2 bases at J, with 13 bases between the two ends. The CDR3 DNA is TGTGCCAGCAGCGGTACAGCCTTCACCTACGAGCAGTACTTC. This encodes CASSGTAFTYEQYF.

This clonotype was observed at least ten times. The chain couples TRBV6-2 or TRBV6-3 to TRBJ1-1; D unresolved. The germline V gene encodes CDR1 MNHEY and CDR2 SVGEGT. The CDR3 loop spans 11 amino acids. V dropped 7 bases and J dropped 2 bases, with 5 bases sitting between them. CDR3 nucleotide sequence: TGTGCCAGCATGACAAACACTGAAGCTTTCTTT. Translation gives CASMTNTEAFF.

This clonotype was counted at least ten times. The V and J genes are TRBV29-1 and TRBJ2-1; 8 bases fit TRBD1. The CDR3 covers 14 residues. CDR1 is SQVTM and CDR2 is ANQGSEA in the germline V gene. The V and J ends lost 7 bases and 1 base, in that order; junction bases with no gene match: 6. The CDR3 reads CSGHRDRSYNEQFF. The CDR3 bases are TGCAGCGGGCACCGGGACAGGTCCTACAATGAGCAGTTCTTC.

This clonotype was seen only a few times. The chain employs TRBV10-1 and TRBJ2-5; no clear D. The germline CDR1 and CDR2 sequences are WNHNN and SYGVQD (reference sequence). Trimming stripped 0 bases from V and 8 bases from J, with 13 bases between. The length of the CDR3 is 14 residues. CDR3 in amino acids: CASSESPDLPTQYF. The CDR3 nucleotides read TGCGCCAGCAGTGAGTCGCCAGACTTACCTACCCAGTACTTC.

This clonotype was counted at least ten times. The chain joins TRBV28 to TRBJ1-4; weak D call: TRBD1 (5 bases). Trimming took off 7 bases at V and 8 bases at J, with 11 bases between the two ends. Germline CDR1 and CDR2: MDHEN and SYDVKM. This CDR3 is built from 12 residues. The CDR3: CASNAGKEKLFF. As DNA, the CDR3 is TGTGCCAGCAACGCAGGGAAAGAAAAACTGTTTTTT.

This clonotype was observed at least ten times. The V and J genes are TRBV5-1 and TRBJ2-3; 8 nucleotides match TRBD2. Germline CDR1 is SGHRS and CDR2 is YFSETQ. The CDR3 runs 18 residues. V lost 1 base, J lost 0 bases, and 10 bases stayed unmatched. CDR3 protein: CASSLLAGGLSSTDTQYF. The CDR3, as DNA: TGCGCCAGCAGCTTGCTAGCGGGTGGACTCTCTAGCACAGATACGCAGTATTTT.